This passage covers 16 T cell receptor beta chains from one sample sequenced in a study of CD8 T cells in ankylosing spondylitis. Findings and limits, study-wide: It appeared that ankylosing spondylitis blood was characterized by a TCR beta motif of under ten highly homologous variants.

What these receptors recognize is not known. One entry per CDR3 protein, called by TCRdb with MiXCR from the 5' RACE reads. The sample includes roughly 490,000 distinct CDR3 sequences, over 4% of them seen just once. The sample was blood, either unsorted or a sorted T cell fraction (not recorded which). The receptors shown here come from a male donor with ankylosing spondylitis.

This clonotype was counted ten times or more. The chain links TRBV5-1 to TRBJ1-2, with a tentative D call TRBD1 (5 bases). Trimming stripped 0 bases from V and 4 bases from J, with 13 bases between. The CDR3 is made up of 15 amino acids. Germline V lookup: CDR1 SGHRS, CDR2 YFSETQ. The CDR3 bases are TGCGCCAGCAGCTTGGCCGGGGCACCTTCCTATGGCTACACCTTC. Its protein is CASSLAGAPSYGYTF.

In the case of this clonotype: The junction departs from germline at one end; a sequencing error may be responsible. The rearrangement links TRBV5-6 to TRBJ1-2, with D uncertain. This CDR3 comprises 12 residues. The germline V gene encodes CDR1 SGHDT and CDR2 YYEEEE. The CDR3, as DNA: TGTGCCATCAGCCCCGGCGACCGGGGCTACACCTTC. It is translated as CAISPGDRGYTF.

The sample holds many counts of this clonotype. This sequence joins TRBV27 and TRBJ2-7; D possibly corresponds to TRBD2 (6 bases). V dropped 0 bases and J dropped 5 bases, with 8 bases sitting between them. The length of the CDR3 is 13 residues. Germline V gene sequence: CDR1 MNHEY, CDR2 SMNVEV (reference sequence). This CDR3 reads CASSLSAGNEQYF. As DNA, the CDR3 is TGTGCCAGCAGTTTATCAGCGGGTAACGAGCAGTACTTC.

This clonotype was detected ten times or more. Written as DNA, the CDR3 is TGTGCCAGCAGCCAACACAGGGGGTCAAATTCACCCCTCCACTTT. Translated: CASSQHRGSNSPLHF. The rearrangement links TRBV4-2 to TRBJ1-6, with 8 positions matching TRBD1. In germline, CDR1 is LGHNA, CDR2 YNFKEQ. The CDR3 extends over 15 amino acids. Unmatched junction bases numbered 4, after V lost 2 bases and J lost 7 bases.

The table lists this clonotype with many counts. The CDR3 nucleotides read TGTGCCAGCAGCTTAGCGCGCGGGGATAACTATGGCTACACCTTC. Protein sequence: CASSLARGDNYGYTF. The V gene is TRBV7-9, the J gene TRBJ1-2; D ambiguous. The V end lost 0 bases, the J end lost 1 base, and 9 bases lay between the germline ends. This CDR3 has 15 residues. The V gene's germline CDR1 is SEHNR and CDR2 FQNEAQ (reference sequence).

This clonotype was detected a few times. This chain joins TRBV3-1 and TRBJ1-6; TRBD1 is a possible D gene (6 bases). Trimming took off 0 bases at V and 9 bases at J, with 15 bases between the two ends. Germline assignment: CDR1 LGHDT and CDR2 YNNKEL (reference sequence). This CDR3 has 16 amino acids. The DNA of the CDR3 is TGTGCCAGCAGCCAAGAGTCGGGACAAACGGGTTCACCCCTCCACTTT. Translating it yields CASSQESGQTGSPLHF.

This clonotype was picked up a small number of times. The chain has TRBV4-3 and TRBJ2-3, with 13 bases matching TRBD2. The CDR3 spans 18 residues. V shed 0 bases, J shed 2 bases, and the junction held 5 bases outside the gene matches. Per germline, CDR1 LGHNA and CDR2 YSLEER. CDR3 sequence: CASSQEITSGGATDTQYF. For the CDR3, the DNA is TGCGCCAGCAGCCAAGAAATCACTAGCGGGGGGGCCACAGATACGCAGTATTTT.

This clonotype was recorded at least ten times. The chain employs TRBV7-2 and TRBJ1-5; 10 nucleotides agree with TRBD1. Germline CDR1 and CDR2: SGHTA and FQGNSA. The CDR3 loop spans 15 amino acids. J gave up 7 bases and V 4 bases, and 7 bases lay outside the gene matches. The CDR3 sequence: CASSSGQGEAQPQHF. CDR3 DNA: TGTGCCAGCAGCTCTGGACAGGGGGAAGCGCAGCCCCAGCATTTT.

CDR3 protein: CASSLFGGESGYTF. The CDR3 coding sequence is TGTGCCAGCAGCTTATTTGGCGGGGAGAGCGGCTACACCTTC. The genes are TRBV7-9 and TRBJ1-2; D unclear. V shed 2 bases and J shed 8 bases, with 15 bases lying between them. CDR1 is SEHNR and CDR2 is FQNEAQ in the germline V gene (reference sequence). The CDR3 has 14 residues.

This clonotype was seen at least ten times. The chain links TRBV20-1 to TRBJ2-5, with TRBD2 identical over 8 bases. This CDR3 has 12 residues. Germline values: CDR1 DFQATT, CDR2 SNEGSKA (reference sequence). V lost 8 bases and J lost 5; bases outside the gene matches: 7. The CDR3 DNA is TGCAGTCCCGCGGGGGGTGGTGAGACCCAGTACTTC. It specifies CSPAGGGETQYF.

In this sample, this clonotype turned up many times. This rearrangement joins TRBV28 to TRBJ1-5; D remains unclear. Per the germline V gene, CDR1 is MDHEN and CDR2 is SYDVKM. V was trimmed by 6 bases and J by 0 bases, leaving 6 bases between them. The CDR3 length is 13 residues. CDR3 residues: CASRQHSNQPQHF. DNA for the CDR3: TGTGCCAGCAGGCAACATAGCAATCAGCCCCAGCATTTT.

On this clonotype: This may come from a read error, since a much larger clone is one base off. The rearrangement uses TRBV20-1 and TRBJ1-5, with no clear D. The V gene lost 6 bases and the J gene lost 0 bases, with 12 bases spanning the gap. In germline, CDR1 is DFQATT, CDR2 SNEGSKA (reference sequence). The CDR3 consists of 14 residues. CDR3 loop: CSAHVPYSNQPQHF. The CDR3 DNA follows: TGCAGTGCCCACGTCCCATATAGCAATCAGCCCCAGCATTTT.

This clonotype was seen many times. The V and J genes are TRBV4-2 and TRBJ2-6, with TRBD1 matching 9 bases. The CDR3 extends over 17 amino acids. V lost 1 base to trimming and J lost 3 bases; unmatched junction nucleotides: 4. CDR1 is LGHNA and CDR2 is YNFKEQ in the germline V gene. CDR3 sequence (DNA): TGTGCCAGCAGCCAAGTGACAGGGGGTAATGGGGCCAACGTCCTGACTTTC. Translation: CASSQVTGGNGANVLTF.

This clonotype came up many times. This chain connects TRBV29-1 to TRBJ2-3; D remains ambiguous. The CDR3 is made up of 13 amino acids. Germline V lookup: CDR1 SQVTM, CDR2 ANQGSEA. V lost 7 bases, J lost 0 bases, and 11 bases lay in between. This CDR3 is CSGIQKSTDTQYF. CDR3 coding DNA: TGCAGCGGAATACAGAAAAGCACAGATACGCAGTATTTT.

This clonotype was recorded at least ten times. The chain combines TRBV7-9 with TRBJ2-7, with D possibly called TRBD1 or TRBD2 (5 bases each). Germline CDR1 and CDR2: SEHNR and FQNEAQ (reference sequence). V gave up 1 base and J gave up 6 bases, with 13 bases separating them. The CDR3 is 14 residues long. The CDR3, as DNA: TGTGCCAGCAGCTTAGACGGGGCAGCGGCCGAGCAGTACTTC. Its protein is CASSLDGAAAEQYF.

The rearrangement links TRBV18 to TRBJ2-3, with D tentatively TRBD1 or TRBD2 (5 bases each). The CDR3 length is 13 residues. The V gene lost 6 bases and the J gene lost 10 bases, with 17 bases spanning the gap. Germline CDR1 and CDR2: KGHSH and LQKENI. The CDR3 sequence: CASSPPGRGAQYF. DNA for the CDR3: TGTGCCAGCTCTCCCCCAGGGAGAGGTGCGCAGTATTTT.